Given below is one TCR beta chain in context. Its antigen is unidentified. Lactation, pregnancy, other autoimmune disease or uncontrolled infection led to exclusion of patients. Clinical symptoms, serum thyroxine, TRAb, thyroid ultrasound and orbital computed tomography established diagnosis. These data originate in a study of T cells in Graves' hyperthyroidism and ophthalmopathy. What was amplified from RNA transcripts were TCR beta CDR3 regions. When the TCR CDR3 underwent first-round RT-PCR, the HTBI primer set was used. TCRdb itself ran the multiplex PCR reads through MiXCR, one entry per CDR3 protein. The data hold more than 500,000 distinct CDR3 sequences, with around 16% observed a single time. Overall study findings and caveats: Before onset, ophthalmopathy was predicted by the model a median around 6 months earlier. Peripheral blood also featured most of the thyroid clonotypes expanded above 0.001.

There are 16 residues in the CDR3. Germline V gene data show CDR1 as MGHRA and CDR2 as YSYEKL. Trimming removed 4 bases from V and 0 bases from J, with 16 bases in between. This sequence originates from a woman in her twenties or thirties with Graves' ophthalmopathy. Sequencing was done on a sample of blood. The chain carries TRBV4-1 and TRBJ2-7; D is unclear. The CDR3 protein is CASSPGPNGFSYEQYF. CDR3 sequence (DNA): TGCGCCAGCAGCCCCGGGCCGAACGGATTCTCCTACGAGCAGTACTTC.